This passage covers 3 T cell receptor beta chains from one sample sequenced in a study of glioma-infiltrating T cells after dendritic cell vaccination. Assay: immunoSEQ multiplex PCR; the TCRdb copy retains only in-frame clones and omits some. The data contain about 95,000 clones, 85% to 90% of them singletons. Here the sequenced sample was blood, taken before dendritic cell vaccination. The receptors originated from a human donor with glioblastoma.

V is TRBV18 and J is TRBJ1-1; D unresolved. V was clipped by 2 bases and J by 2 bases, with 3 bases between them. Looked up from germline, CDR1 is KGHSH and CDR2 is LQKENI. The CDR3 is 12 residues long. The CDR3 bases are TGTGCCAGCTCACCATATAACACTGAAGCTTTCTTT. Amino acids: CASSPYNTEAFF.

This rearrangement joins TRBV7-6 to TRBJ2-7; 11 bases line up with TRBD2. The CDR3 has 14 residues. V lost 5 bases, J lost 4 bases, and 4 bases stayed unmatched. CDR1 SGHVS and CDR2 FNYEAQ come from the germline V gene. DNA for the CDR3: TGTGCCAGCAGCGTAACTAGCGGGGGTTACGAGCAGTACTTC. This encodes CASSVTSGGYEQYF.

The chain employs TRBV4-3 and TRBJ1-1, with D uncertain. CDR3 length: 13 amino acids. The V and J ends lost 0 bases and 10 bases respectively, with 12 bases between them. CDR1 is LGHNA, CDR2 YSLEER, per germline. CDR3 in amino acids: CASSQEPNLRAFF. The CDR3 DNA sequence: TGCGCCAGCAGCCAAGAACCCAACCTTAGAGCTTTCTTT.